The rows below give T cell receptor beta chains drawn from one sample of a study of cytomegalovirus exposure and HLA in healthy donors. Only in-frame clones appear in the TCRdb table, and some are missing; sequencing was by immunoSEQ multiplex PCR. This table holds over 100,000 clones, roughly 8.8% found once. The sample taken for sequencing was PBMCs. Receptors originate from a woman aged 35 to 49 in good health and CMV-seropositive. Both conserved end residues are part of each CDR3. Fields, in order: V gene, D gene, clone size, CDR3 length, J gene, CDR3 protein, CDR3 DNA. The D gene is left open where the match is weak. Only part of the rows carry a size: once, few, many, or a class if the clone is expanded.

v_gene: TRBV5-4
d_gene: TRBD2
abundance: few
len: 17
j_gene: TRBJ2-3
CDR3aa: CASSLAELAGDGDTQYF
CDR3nt: TGTGCCAGCAGCTTGGCCGAGCTAGCGGGGGATGGAGATACGCAGTATTTT

v_gene: TRBV6-5
d_gene: NA
abundance: NA
len: 14
j_gene: TRBJ1-1
CDR3aa: CASSLEGQGTEAFF
CDR3nt: TGTGCCAGCAGTTTAGAGGGGCAGGGGACTGAAGCTTTCTTT

v_gene: TRBV4-3
d_gene: NA
abundance: NA
len: 17
j_gene: TRBJ1-6
CDR3aa: CASSQVTGTGYNSPLHF
CDR3nt: TGCGCCAGCAGCCAAGTTACAGGGACGGGTTATAATTCACCCCTCCACTTT

v_gene: TRBV11-2
d_gene: NA
abundance: few
len: 16
j_gene: TRBJ2-6
CDR3aa: CASTPDGGTGANVLTF
CDR3nt: TGTGCCAGCACACCGGACGGGGGAACTGGGGCCAACGTCCTGACTTTC

v_gene: TRBV10-3
d_gene: NA
abundance: few
len: 13
j_gene: TRBJ2-1
CDR3aa: CAISDSDSGARFF
CDR3nt: TGTGCCATCAGTGACTCCGACAGTGGGGCACGATTCTTC

v_gene: TRBV2
d_gene: TRBD2
abundance: few
len: 13
j_gene: TRBJ2-1
CDR3aa: CASSGLAPREQFF
CDR3nt: TGTGCCAGCAGTGGACTAGCGCCAAGAGAGCAGTTCTTC

v_gene: TRBV27
d_gene: TRBD1
abundance: few
len: 14
j_gene: TRBJ2-7
CDR3aa: CASSIGTGGSEQYF
CDR3nt: TGTGCCAGCAGTATCGGGACAGGGGGCAGCGAGCAGTACTTC

v_gene: TRBV5-1
d_gene: TRBD2
abundance: NA
len: 15
j_gene: TRBJ2-3
CDR3aa: CASSRGLAGTDTQYF
CDR3nt: TGCGCCAGCAGCCGGGGACTAGCGGGCACAGATACGCAGTATTTT

v_gene: TRBV11-1
d_gene: TRBD2
abundance: NA
len: 18
j_gene: TRBJ2-3
CDR3aa: CASSLKGRTGGTTDTQYF
CDR3nt: TGTGCCAGCAGCTTAAAGGGTCGAACGGGGGGAACCACAGATACGCAGTATTTT

v_gene: TRBV12-5
d_gene: TRBD1
abundance: NA
len: 18
j_gene: TRBJ1-5
CDR3aa: CASGGPGQGTYSNQPQHF
CDR3nt: TGTGCTAGTGGGGGGCCGGGACAGGGGACGTATAGCAATCAGCCCCAGCATTTT

v_gene: TRBV7-2
d_gene: TRBD1
abundance: NA
len: 17
j_gene: TRBJ1-3
CDR3aa: CASSPPPDRFSGNTIYF
CDR3nt: TGTGCCAGCAGCCCTCCCCCGGACAGGTTCTCTGGAAACACCATATATTTT

v_gene: TRBV5-1
d_gene: TRBD2
abundance: NA
len: 15
j_gene: TRBJ2-3
CDR3aa: CASSSGLTSTDTQYF
CDR3nt: TGCGCCAGCAGCTCGGGACTAACTAGCACAGATACGCAGTATTTT